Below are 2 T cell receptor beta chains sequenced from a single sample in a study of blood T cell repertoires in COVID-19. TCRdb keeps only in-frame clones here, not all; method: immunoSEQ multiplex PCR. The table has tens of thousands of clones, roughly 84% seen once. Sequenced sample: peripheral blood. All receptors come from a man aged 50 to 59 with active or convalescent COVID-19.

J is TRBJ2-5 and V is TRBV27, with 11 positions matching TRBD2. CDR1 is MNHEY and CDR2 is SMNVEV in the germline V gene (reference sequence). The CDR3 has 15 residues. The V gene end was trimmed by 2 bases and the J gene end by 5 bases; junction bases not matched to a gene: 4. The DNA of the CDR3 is TGTGCCAGCAGTTTAAGTAGCGGGGGGGCGGAGACCCAGTACTTC. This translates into CASSLSSGGAETQYF.

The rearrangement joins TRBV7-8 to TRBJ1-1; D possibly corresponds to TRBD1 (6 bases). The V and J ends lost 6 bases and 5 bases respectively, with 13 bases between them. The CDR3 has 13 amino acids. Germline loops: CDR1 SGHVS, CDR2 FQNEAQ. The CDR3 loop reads CASRTTGITEAFF. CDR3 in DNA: TGTGCCAGCAGAACAACAGGGATTACTGAAGCTTTCTTT.